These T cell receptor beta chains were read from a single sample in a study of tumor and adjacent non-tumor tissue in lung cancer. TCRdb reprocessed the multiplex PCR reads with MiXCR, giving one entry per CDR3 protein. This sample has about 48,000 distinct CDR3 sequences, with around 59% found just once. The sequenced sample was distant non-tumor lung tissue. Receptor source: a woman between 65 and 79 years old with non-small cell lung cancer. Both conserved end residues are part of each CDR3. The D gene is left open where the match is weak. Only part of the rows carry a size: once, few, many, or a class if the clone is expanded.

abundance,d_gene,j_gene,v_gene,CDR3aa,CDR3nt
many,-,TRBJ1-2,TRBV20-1,CSAALHDSLYGYTF,TGCAGTGCCGCCCTACATGACAGCCTCTATGGCTACACCTTC
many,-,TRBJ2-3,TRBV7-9,CASSSPSVGATDTQYF,TGTGCCAGCAGCTCTCCCTCCGTGGGGGCCACAGATACGCAGTATTTT
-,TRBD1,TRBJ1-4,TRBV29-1,CSVGQVGTNENLSF,TGCAGCGTCGGACAGGTGGGGACTAATGAAAATCTGTCTTTT
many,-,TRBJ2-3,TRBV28,CASSLAATQYF,TGTGCCAGCAGCTTAGCGGCGACGCAGTATTTT
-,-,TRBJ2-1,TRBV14,CASNTDGPRNDQFF,TGTGCCAGCAATACCGACGGGCCTCGCAATGACCAATTCTTC
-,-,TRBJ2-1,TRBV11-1,CATSPYRTEQFF,TGTGCCACCAGCCCCTACAGGACTGAGCAGTTCTTC
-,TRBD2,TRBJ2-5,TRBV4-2,CASNQDPAGLGETQYF,TGTGCCAGCAACCAAGATCCAGCGGGACTGGGAGAGACCCAGTACTTC
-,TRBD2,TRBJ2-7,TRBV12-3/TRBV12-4,CASRPVAGHVSYEQYF,TGTGCCAGCAGGCCCGTAGCGGGCCATGTCTCCTACGAGCAGTACTTC
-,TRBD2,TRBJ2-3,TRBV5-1,CASSQGASGRATGTQYF,TGCGCCAGCAGCCAGGGTGCTAGCGGGAGGGCCACAGGTACGCAGTATTTT
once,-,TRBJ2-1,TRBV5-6,CASSSLGGRDYNEQLF,TGTGCCAGCAGCTCCCTGGGGGGTCGCGACTACAATGAGCAGCTCTTC
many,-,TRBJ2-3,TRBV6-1,CASSEPTRTDTQYF,TGTGCCAGCAGTGAACCTACCCGGACAGATACGCAGTATTTT
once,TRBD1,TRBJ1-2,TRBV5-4,CASSTRDRGRENGHTF,TGTGCCAGCAGCACCCGGGACAGGGGGCGCGAGAATGGTCACACATTC
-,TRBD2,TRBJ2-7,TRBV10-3,CGMSVGTSGSYEQYF,TGTGGCATGAGTGTGGGGACTAGCGGTTCCTACGAGCAGTACTTC
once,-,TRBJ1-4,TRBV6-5,CASSYDKLNEKVFF,TGTGCCAGCAGTTACGACAAGCTTAATGAAAAAGTGTTTTTT
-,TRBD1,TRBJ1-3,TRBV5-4,CASSRQGLGTGNTIYF,TGTGCCAGCAGTCGACAGGGACTGGGTACTGGAAACACCATATATTTC
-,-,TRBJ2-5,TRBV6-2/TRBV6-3,CASRQTSRPQRAQYF,TGCGCCAGTAGACAGACGTCAAGGCCACAACGGGCCCAGTACTTC
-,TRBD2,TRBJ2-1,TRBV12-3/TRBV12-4,CASSPLQREGQKQFF,TGTGCCAGTAGCCCCCTGCAGCGGGAGGGCCAGAAGCAGTTCTTC
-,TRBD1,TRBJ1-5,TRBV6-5,CVSRSSRDRLNQPQHF,TGTGTCAGCCGCTCAAGTAGGGACAGGCTCAATCAGCCCCAGCATTTT
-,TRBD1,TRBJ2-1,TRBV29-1,CSVEGTGVYYNEHFF,TGCAGCGTTGAAGGTACAGGGGTTTACTACAATGAGCACTTCTTC
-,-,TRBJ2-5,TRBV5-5,CVSSFGLEETQYF,TGTGTCAGCAGCTTCGGATTAGAAGAGACCCAGTACTTC
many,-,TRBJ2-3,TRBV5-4,CASSLGGDTSTDTQYF,TGTGCCAGCAGCTTGGGAGGGGACACTAGCACAGATACGCAGTATTTT
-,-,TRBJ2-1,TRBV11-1,CTSSPGPAVEQFF,TGTACCAGCAGCCCGGGACCCGCCGTTGAGCAGTTCTTC